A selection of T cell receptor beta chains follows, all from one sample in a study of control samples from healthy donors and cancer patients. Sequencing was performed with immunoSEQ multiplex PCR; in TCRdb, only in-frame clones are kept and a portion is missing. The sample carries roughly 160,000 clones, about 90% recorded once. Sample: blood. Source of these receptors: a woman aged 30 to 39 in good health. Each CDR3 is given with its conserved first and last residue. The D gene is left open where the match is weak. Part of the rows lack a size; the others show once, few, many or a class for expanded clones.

cdr3_nt: TGTGCCAGCAGTTTACCCGTCCTAGCGGGGGGGCGACAGTTCTTC
cdr3_aa: CASSLPVLAGGRQFF
d_call: TRBD2
v_call: TRBV28
j_call: TRBJ2-1
clone_size: once

cdr3_nt: TGTGCCAGCACCCAACACCCGGGGGGGTCGAGTGGGGAGCAGTTCTTC
cdr3_aa: CASTQHPGGSSGEQFF
d_call: TRBD2
v_call: TRBV3-1/TRBV3-2
j_call: TRBJ2-1
clone_size: .

cdr3_nt: TGTGCCAGCAGTTACGGGCGGGGGGGCCCTAAAGAGACCCAGTACTTC
cdr3_aa: CASSYGRGGPKETQYF
d_call: TRBD2
v_call: TRBV6-6
j_call: TRBJ2-5
clone_size: .

cdr3_nt: TGCGCCAGCAGCCGGGATGGACAGGGGAATGTAGATACGCAGTATTTT
cdr3_aa: CASSRDGQGNVDTQYF
d_call: TRBD1
v_call: TRBV4-1
j_call: TRBJ2-3
clone_size: .

cdr3_nt: TGTGCCAGCAGCGTAGCGGACACTGAAGCTTTCTTT
cdr3_aa: CASSVADTEAFF
d_call: .
v_call: TRBV9
j_call: TRBJ1-1
clone_size: .

cdr3_nt: TGTGCCAGCAGCTGGGACCTACAGAGCCCAAGTAATTCACCCCTCCACTTT
cdr3_aa: CASSWDLQSPSNSPLHF
d_call: .
v_call: TRBV7-9
j_call: TRBJ1-6
clone_size: .

cdr3_nt: TGTGCCAGCAGCTTTCTAGCGGGAGGGGCTTGGAACGAGCAGTACTTC
cdr3_aa: CASSFLAGGAWNEQYF
d_call: TRBD2
v_call: TRBV7-9
j_call: TRBJ2-7
clone_size: .

cdr3_nt: TGTGCCAGCAGCTTGTCCGCACTGAACACTGAAGCTTTCTTT
cdr3_aa: CASSLSALNTEAFF
d_call: .
v_call: TRBV7-9
j_call: TRBJ1-1
clone_size: once

cdr3_nt: TGCGCCAGCAGCTCGTCGCCGGGGGCTAATTCACCCCTCCACTTT
cdr3_aa: CASSSSPGANSPLHF
d_call: .
v_call: TRBV5-1
j_call: TRBJ1-6
clone_size: .

cdr3_nt: TGTGCCAGCAGTGGGGGGGGAGCTGAAAAACTGTTTTTT
cdr3_aa: CASSGGGAEKLFF
d_call: .
v_call: TRBV25-1
j_call: TRBJ1-4
clone_size: .

cdr3_nt: TGCGCCAGCAGCCCTATCGGACACCTGAACACCGGGGAGCTGTTTTTT
cdr3_aa: CASSPIGHLNTGELFF
d_call: .
v_call: TRBV4-1
j_call: TRBJ2-2
clone_size: .

cdr3_nt: TGTGCCAGCTCACCAAACAGGGGTTCGGCCATATATTTT
cdr3_aa: CASSPNRGSAIYF
d_call: TRBD1
v_call: TRBV18
j_call: TRBJ1-3
clone_size: .

cdr3_nt: TGTGCCAGCAGGGTGTCTGGAAACACCATATATTTT
cdr3_aa: CASRVSGNTIYF
d_call: .
v_call: TRBV6-6
j_call: TRBJ1-3
clone_size: .

cdr3_nt: TGCGCCAGCAGCTTTGGTAGGGGACCTGAAGCTTTCTTT
cdr3_aa: CASSFGRGPEAFF
d_call: .
v_call: TRBV5-1
j_call: TRBJ1-1
clone_size: .

cdr3_nt: TGTGCCAGCAGCTCCGGGACTCCACGAAACACCGGGGAGCTGTTTTTT
cdr3_aa: CASSSGTPRNTGELFF
d_call: .
v_call: TRBV7-2
j_call: TRBJ2-2
clone_size: few

cdr3_nt: TGCGCCAGCAGTCAGGGGGCCCCTGAAGCTTTCTTT
cdr3_aa: CASSQGAPEAFF
d_call: TRBD1
v_call: TRBV10-2
j_call: TRBJ1-1
clone_size: .

cdr3_nt: TGTGCCAGCCGGGCAGGAGGTTCTAATGAAAAACTGTTTTTT
cdr3_aa: CASRAGGSNEKLFF
d_call: .
v_call: TRBV7-2
j_call: TRBJ1-4
clone_size: .

cdr3_nt: TGTGCCAGCAGCCCGTACCCGGGACAGGGGAGGGAGACCCAGTACTTC
cdr3_aa: CASSPYPGQGRETQYF
d_call: TRBD1
v_call: TRBV9
j_call: TRBJ2-5
clone_size: .

cdr3_nt: TGTGCCAGCAGTTGGAACAGGGTGGGAGCTTTCTTT
cdr3_aa: CASSWNRVGAFF
d_call: .
v_call: TRBV7-2
j_call: TRBJ1-1
clone_size: .

cdr3_nt: TGTGCCAGCAGCTCCGCGGGACAGGCAATCCCTGAAGCTTTCTTT
cdr3_aa: CASSSAGQAIPEAFF
d_call: TRBD1
v_call: TRBV7-9
j_call: TRBJ1-1
clone_size: .

cdr3_nt: TGTGCCAGCAGTGAATATCCCCTCGGGACAGTTTCTGGGGCCAACGTCCTGACTTTC
cdr3_aa: CASSEYPLGTVSGANVLTF
d_call: TRBD1
v_call: TRBV6-1
j_call: TRBJ2-6
clone_size: .

cdr3_nt: TGTGCCAGCAGCTTGTCGGAGGGTGGCTACACCTTC
cdr3_aa: CASSLSEGGYTF
d_call: .
v_call: TRBV5-5
j_call: TRBJ1-2
clone_size: .